The entry below describes one TCR beta chain. The target antigen is unknown. This record belongs to a study of untreated major depressive disorder. Study results and caveats: TRBV05-01 (Vbeta 5.1) usage was higher in CD4+ T cells of depressed patients than controls.

Clones were read by immunoSEQ multiplex PCR, and TCRdb kept only the in-frame ones, dropping some. The data show around 20,000 clones, roughly nine tenths seen once. CDR1 and CDR2 from the germline V gene are LNHDA and SQIVND (reference sequence). CDR3 length: 16 residues. V lost 1 base to trimming and J lost 3 bases; unmatched junction nucleotides: 7. This sequence originates from a woman between 40 and 55 years old in good health. The chain links TRBV19 to TRBJ2-7; the match to TRBD1 covers 9 bases. The specimen sequenced was CD4+ T cells from PBMCs. The CDR3, as DNA: TGTGCCAGTAGTATAGGGGGGACAGGGATCCTCTACGAGCAGTACTTC. Translation: CASSIGGTGILYEQYF.